This T cell receptor beta chain appears in the sequencing data of a study of blood T cell repertoires in COVID-19 (TCRdb year 2020). Regarding the complete study: Samples covering the acute and convalescent phases of COVID-19 were provided by collaborators in the United States, Italy and Spain. The material from the prospective study consisted of cDNA or gDNA derived from T cells, B-cell-depleted T cells, or PBMCs. The dataset comprised deeply sampled blood TCRbeta repertoires from subjects exposed to, actively infected with, or recovered from COVID-19. The repertoires were made available in a free public database intended to serve as a resource for research on the immune response to SARS-CoV-2. Samples were obtained from the ongoing ImmuneRACE study (first 160 participants) and from over 1,000 subjects provided by 6 global collaborators. The sample metadata nearly always contained a de-identified subject ID, COVID-19 status, age in years and sex. HLA class I and class II types, where available, came from metadata supplied by the sample provider rather than from assay-based typing.

Study-level results and caveats: The quantity of clinical and demographic metadata differed by source and by participant and was supplied without curation.

The CDR3 measures 11 amino acids from cysteine to phenylalanine. Here the CDR3 DNA is all that survives: 33 bases in frame from base 1. From the germline V gene, CDR1 is SGHDN and CDR2 is FVKESK. Trimming at the junction amounts to 3 bases on V and 4 bases on J, and the germline ends lie 4 bases apart. A second Seattle source provided samples from volunteer blood donors who had recovered from COVID-19. Whole blood was collected in K2EDTA tubes by collaborating institutions according to the institutions' own protocols. For TCRbeta analysis, collaborators shipped samples as frozen whole blood, isolated PBMCs, or DNA extracted from either of those sample types. The immunoSEQ Assay, a bias-controlled multiplex PCR, was used to amplify TCRbeta CDR3 regions from genomic DNA. The paper's data handling went like this. The number of nucleated cells in each sample was estimated by amplification of reference gene primers within the assay. Sequence reads were collapsed and filtered to measure the absolute abundance of every unique TCRbeta CDR3 rearrangement. For each sample, productive Simpson clonality was calculated as the square root of Simpson's diversity index over productive rearrangements. TCRdb re-hosts the immuneACCESS table, in-frame sequences only. Its copies lack some clones; in the studies checked, an unresolved V gene accounts for under half of them, and the cause for the rest is not known. The D gene and trimming were derived from the DNA, and the V and J assignments and clone size from that table. The sample table shows 240,000 or so clones, and 86% are seen once. The top ten hold over 3% of the sample.

To note about this clone: Its target antigen remains unknown. Per-base quality was not reported, and no clone a single base away is much larger than it.

Sequences were obtained from peripheral blood. This sequence originates from a woman aged 25 to 39 who had recovered from COVID-19. The V and J genes are TRBV14 and TRBJ2-7, with the D gene call left open. This receptor carries the CDR3 CASSHSYEQYF. The DNA is TGTGCCAGCAGCCACAGTTACGAGCAGTACTTC.